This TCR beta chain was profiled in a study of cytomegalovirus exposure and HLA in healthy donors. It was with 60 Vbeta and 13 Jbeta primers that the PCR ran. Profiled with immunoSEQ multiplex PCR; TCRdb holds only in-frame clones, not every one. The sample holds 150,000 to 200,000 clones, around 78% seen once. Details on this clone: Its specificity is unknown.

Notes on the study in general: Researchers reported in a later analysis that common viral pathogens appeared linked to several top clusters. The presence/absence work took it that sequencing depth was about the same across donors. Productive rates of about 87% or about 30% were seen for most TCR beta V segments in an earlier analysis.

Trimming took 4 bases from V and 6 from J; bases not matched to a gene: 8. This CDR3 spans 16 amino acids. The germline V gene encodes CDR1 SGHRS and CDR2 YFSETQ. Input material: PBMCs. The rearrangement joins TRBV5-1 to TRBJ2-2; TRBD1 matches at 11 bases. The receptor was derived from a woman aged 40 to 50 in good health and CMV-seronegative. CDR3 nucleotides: TGCGCCAGCAGCCCTCCTGGACAGGGGGCGGCCGGGGAGCTGTTTTTT. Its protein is CASSPPGQGAAGELFF.